The 23 T cell receptor beta chains reported below all come from one sample, sequenced in a study of read filtering for tumor transcriptome and immune sequencing. From roughly 0.4 ug of RNA, a library with molecular barcoded alpha/delta and beta/gamma adaptors was made. A single record per CDR3 protein comes from TCRdb applying MiXCR to the reads. The table has 60,000 to 80,000 distinct CDR3 sequences, more than 11% seen once. Sequenced material: a population of CD138-negative cells sorted from bone marrow. The receptors were gathered from a donor at least 40 years old with multiple myeloma.

This clonotype was seen many times. The chain is built from TRBV9 and TRBJ1-1; D is unresolved. The CDR3 is 16 amino acids. V lost 0 bases and J lost 0, with 12 bases in between. Germline values: CDR1 SGDLS, CDR2 YYNGEE. CDR3 protein: CASSVGDRVMNTEAFF. CDR3 nucleotide sequence: TGTGCCAGCAGCGTAGGAGACCGGGTTATGAACACTGAAGCTTTCTTT.

This clonotype was detected ten times or more. In DNA form, the CDR3 reads TGTGCCAGCAGTCCGACAGGGACTGGGGCCAACGTCCTGACTTTC. It encodes CASSPTGTGANVLTF. This chain connects TRBV27 to TRBJ2-6; 7 bases fit TRBD1. This CDR3 comprises 15 residues. CDR1 is MNHEY and CDR2 is SMNVEV in the germline V gene (reference sequence). Unmatched junction bases numbered 3, after V lost 5 bases and J lost 2 bases.

In its sample, this clonotype was seen a few times. V and J are TRBV29-1 and TRBJ2-3, with 8 bases fitting TRBD2. The CDR3 is 14 residues long. Germline V gives CDR1 SQVTM, CDR2 ANQGSEA. The trim removed 4 bases at V and 4 bases at J, leaving 7 bases unmatched. The CDR3 bases are TGCAGCGTTGGGACGGGAGGGCCATCAGATACGCAGTATTTT. Encoded protein: CSVGTGGPSDTQYF.

The chain is built from TRBV27 and TRBJ2-1, with 14 nucleotides matching TRBD2. The CDR3 runs to 16 residues. Per germline, CDR1 MNHEY and CDR2 SMNVEV (reference sequence). V was clipped by 5 bases and J by 4 bases; unmatched bases: 4. CDR3 bases: TGTGCCAGCAGTCCAAGACTAGCGGGAGGGTACAATGAGCAGTTCTTC. Translating it yields CASSPRLAGGYNEQFF.

This clonotype has a handful of counts. The V call is TRBV12-3 or TRBV12-4, the J call TRBJ2-7, with D tentatively TRBD1 (6 bases). V lost 3 bases and J 2 bases, leaving 11 bases between the germline ends. The CDR3 consists of 14 residues. As DNA, the CDR3 is TGTGCCAGCAGTTTCCGACAGGCCCCCTACGAGCAGTACTTC. Amino acids: CASSFRQAPYEQYF.

A remark on this clonotype: A much larger clone lies one base from this, so it may be a read error. The gene calls are TRBV6-1 and TRBJ1-1; D call uncertain. This CDR3 spans 14 amino acids. CDR1 and CDR2 (germline): MNHNS, SASEGT. V lost 3 bases, J lost 1 base, and 9 bases lay in between. In DNA, the CDR3 is TGTGCCAGCAGTGACCCGAGAGGGAACACTGAAGCTTTCTTT. It specifies CASSDPRGNTEAFF.

In this sample, this clonotype turned up many times. V usage is TRBV6-7 and J usage is TRBJ2-1; 7 nucleotides line up with TRBD1. TRBV6-7 is assigned to the ORF class and has an uncertain function. CDR3 size: 16 residues. After removal of 5 bases from V and 0 bases from J, the junction contained 7 bases not matched to a gene. The CDR3 DNA is TGTGCCAGCAGTCCCCTCAGGGGGAGCTCCTACAATGAGCAGTTCTTC. The encoded protein is CASSPLRGSSYNEQFF.

This chain joins TRBV7-9 and TRBJ2-2; TRBD2 agrees at 8 bases. The germline V gene has CDR1 SEHNR and CDR2 FQNEAQ (reference sequence). CDR3 size: 18 residues. With V trimmed by 5 bases and J by 11 bases, 22 bases remained unmatched. The CDR3 coding sequence is TGTGCCAGCAGCCCGACGGATAATAGCGGGACGACAACCTCAGAGCTGTTTTTT. It yields the protein CASSPTDNSGTTTSELFF.

Points on this clonotype: This may be a read error, as it is one base from a much larger clone. The chain combines TRBV7-9 with TRBJ2-1, with D tentatively TRBD2 (6 bases). V shed 5 bases and J shed 4 bases, with 18 bases lying between them. CDR1 and CDR2 from the germline V gene are SEHNR and FQNEAQ (reference sequence). The CDR3 totals 16 residues. The chain's CDR3 is CASSGGTRLLYNEQFF. CDR3 sequence (DNA): TGTGCCAGCAGCGGAGGGACTCGGCTTTTATACAATGAGCAGTTCTTC.

This clonotype showed up just a few times. The V and J genes are TRBV15 and TRBJ1-3; D perhaps matches TRBD1 (5 bases). The V gene's germline CDR1 is LNHNV and CDR2 YYDKDF (reference sequence). Trimming left V 3 bases short and J 4 bases short, with 16 bases between. CDR3 length: 16 residues. The chain's CDR3 is CATSSIPGGSGNTIYF. The DNA of the CDR3 is TGTGCCACCAGCAGCATCCCTGGGGGGAGCGGAAACACCATATATTTT. Full variable domain (rest looked up from reference TRBV15 and TRBJ1-3): DAMVIQNPRYQVTQFGKPVTLSCSQTLNHNVMYWYQQKSSQAPKLLFHYYDKDFNNEADTPDNFQSRRPNTSFCFLDIRSPGLGDTAMYLCATSSIPGGSGNTIYFGEGSWLTVV.

This clonotype was recorded at least ten times. The CDR3 spells CASSLRVAGDTQYF. DNA for the CDR3: TGTGCCAGCAGCTTGCGCGTAGCGGGAGATACGCAGTATTTT. The chain links TRBV5-6 to TRBJ2-3; 7 bases fit TRBD2. This CDR3 contains 14 residues. The germline gives CDR1 SGHDT, CDR2 YYEEEE. V shed 1 base and J 5 bases; nucleotides not matched to a gene: 4.

In regard to this clonotype: A read error may explain this, as a much larger clone is one base away. This chain uses TRBV30 with TRBJ2-7, with TRBD2 identical over 7 bases. The CDR3 has 13 amino acids. Germline CDR1 is GTSNPN and CDR2 is SVGIG (reference sequence). The CDR3 sequence: CAWREAGRGEQHF. For the CDR3, the DNA is TGTGCCTGGAGAGAAGCGGGACGGGGCGAGCAGCACTTC.

This clonotype was found many times. The rearrangement joins TRBV5-1 to TRBJ2-7; perhaps D is TRBD1 or TRBD2 (5 bases each). V gave up 2 bases and J gave up 3 bases, with 18 bases separating them. From germline, CDR1 is SGHRS and CDR2 YFSETQ. The CDR3 extends over 16 amino acids. In DNA form, the CDR3 reads TGCGCCAGCAGCTTCGGGACGTCTGGGGCGCGCTACGAGCAGTACTTC. Translating it yields CASSFGTSGARYEQYF. Variable domain in full (rest from reference TRBV5-1 and TRBJ2-7): KAGVTQTPRYLIKTRGQQVTLSCSPISGHRSVSWYQQTPGQGLQFLFEYFSETQRNKGNFPGRFSGRQFSNSRSEMNVSTLELGDSALYLCASSFGTSGARYEQYFGPGTRLTVT.

The table lists this clonotype with many counts. The V and J genes are TRBV7-9 and TRBJ2-1; D might be TRBD1 or TRBD2, each matching 5 bases. V lost 4 bases to trimming and J lost 7 bases, with 11 bases between them. This CDR3 is built from 13 residues. In germline, CDR1 is SEHNR, CDR2 FQNEAQ (reference sequence). CDR3 amino acids: CASSSGTKNEQFF. The CDR3 region has the DNA TGTGCCAGCAGCTCGGGGACGAAAAATGAGCAGTTCTTC.

This clonotype was detected many times. The chain is built from TRBV29-1 and TRBJ2-2; D remains ambiguous. V was trimmed by 4 bases and J by 1 base, leaving 7 bases between them. The CDR3 runs to 13 residues. CDR1 is SQVTM and CDR2 is ANQGSEA in the germline V gene. The DNA for the CDR3 is TGCAGCGTTGTTCCGGGGAACACCGGGGAGCTGTTTTTT. Its protein is CSVVPGNTGELFF.

This clonotype was recorded a few times. The V and J genes are TRBV18 and TRBJ1-5; D is unclear. Germline V lookup: CDR1 KGHSH, CDR2 LQKENI. V was cut by 0 bases and J by 0 bases, with 9 bases left in between. The CDR3 is made up of 16 amino acids. CDR3 nucleotide sequence: TGTGCCAGCTCACCACCTGGCACTGTTAGCAATCAGCCCCAGCATTTT. Amino acid sequence: CASSPPGTVSNQPQHF.

As regards this clonotype: A much larger clonotype is one base distant, so this may be a read error. This chain connects TRBV10-3 to TRBJ1-2, with D possibly TRBD1 on 6 matching bases. The CDR3 consists of 11 residues. Germline V lookup: CDR1 ENHRY, CDR2 SYGVKD. Trimming removed 6 bases at V and 14 bases at J, with 16 bases between. CDR3 sequence reads: CAISQGTRDTF. CDR3 DNA sequence: TGTGCCATCAGCCAAGGGACAAGAGATACCTTC.

This clonotype was seen repeatedly, ten times or more. The germline gene is not matched at one end of the junction; a read error may be the cause. The chain couples TRBV2 to TRBJ2-1; D gene ambiguous. CDR1 SNHLY and CDR2 FYNNEI come from the germline V gene. The CDR3 has 15 amino acids. Here the CDR3 reads CASTEGGTPYNEQFF. CDR3 nucleotide sequence: TGTGCCAGCACTGAAGGCGGCACCCCTTACAATGAGCAGTTCTTC. The whole variable domain, filled in from reference TRBV2 and TRBJ2-1, reads EPEVTQTPSHQVTQMGQEVILRCVPISNHLYFYWYRQILGQKVEFLVSFYNNEISEKSEIFDDQFSVERPDGSNFTLKIRSTKLEDSAMYFCASTEGGTPYNEQFFGPGTRLTVL.

This clonotype was seen only a few times. The chain carries TRBV25-1 and TRBJ2-7; no clear D. Germline V gene sequence: CDR1 MGHDK, CDR2 SYGVNS. The CDR3 contains 15 residues. Trimming took 8 bases from V and 0 from J, leaving 17 bases between them. The CDR3 sequence: CASSVPNPSSYEQYF. In nucleotides, the CDR3 is TGTGCCAGCTCAGTTCCTAATCCCAGCTCCTACGAGCAGTACTTC.

At least ten counts were recorded for this clonotype. This sequence joins TRBV7-3 and TRBJ2-2; D gene ambiguous. The length of the CDR3 is 13 residues. V dropped 5 bases and J dropped 6 bases, with 10 bases sitting between them. Per germline, CDR1 SGHTA and CDR2 FQGTGA. CDR3 region: CASSDRSAGELFF. The CDR3 DNA sequence: TGTGCCAGCAGCGACCGTTCCGCCGGGGAGCTGTTTTTT.

The CDR3 bases are TGTGCCAGCAGTCCTAGCGGGAAGGGGACGAACACCGGGGAGCTGTTTTTT. The encoded protein is CASSPSGKGTNTGELFF. This chain uses TRBV6-2 or TRBV6-3 with TRBJ2-2, with 9 bases matching TRBD2. V shed 5 bases, J shed 0 bases, and the junction held 7 bases outside the gene matches. This CDR3 region has 17 residues. Germline loops: CDR1 MNHEY, CDR2 SVGEGT.

Ten or more counts support this clonotype. The CDR3 region has the DNA TGCAGTGCTAGAGAAGACAACGGGACTTTCGGGCAGTTCTTC. It yields the protein CSAREDNGTFGQFF. The chain uses TRBV20-1 and TRBJ2-1; a possible D gene is TRBD2 (6 bases). This CDR3 has 14 amino acids. The V and J ends lost 0 bases and 12 bases respectively, with 18 bases between them. Per the germline V gene, CDR1 is DFQATT and CDR2 is SNEGSKA (reference sequence).

Details on this clonotype: Since a much larger clone is just one base distant, this may be a read error. The chain couples TRBV11-2 to TRBJ2-1; 7 bases map to TRBD2. The germline gives CDR1 SGHAT, CDR2 FQNNGV. V was pared by 1 base and J by 4 bases, with 10 bases of the junction left unmatched. CDR3 length: 17 residues. The CDR3 is CASSLAWASGSYNEQFF. DNA for the CDR3: TGTGCCAGCAGCTTAGCGTGGGCTAGCGGTTCGTACAATGAGCAGTTCTTC.